Below, 27 T cell receptor beta chains from the same sample are listed, as sequenced in a study of CD8+CD57+ T cells in acquired aplastic anemia. CDR3 and TCR beta VDJ profiling relied on a genomic DNA template. TCRdb re-called the reads through MiXCR, storing one row per CDR3 protein. The sample shows more than 150,000 distinct CDR3 sequences, around 47% of them seen only once. Patients sequenced had flow cytometry evidence of CD8+CD57+ cell expansion. Sequenced input: sorted CD4+, CD8+, or CD8+CD57+ T cells (not recorded which) from PBMCs. The receptor source for this set is a human donor with aplastic anemia.

The chain has TRBV19 and TRBJ1-4, with 7 nucleotides matching TRBD1. The germline CDR1 and CDR2 sequences are LNHDA and SQIVND (reference sequence). V lost 4 bases, J lost 5 bases, and 7 bases stayed unmatched. The CDR3 consists of 15 residues. The CDR3 protein is CASSRTRGGNEKLFF. The DNA of the CDR3 is TGTGCCAGTAGTAGAACAAGAGGGGGCAATGAAAAACTGTTTTTT. Filled out from reference TRBV19 and TRBJ1-4, the complete variable domain reads DGGITQSPKYLFRKEGQNVTLSCEQNLNHDAMYWYRQDPGQGLRLIYYSQIVNDFQKGDIAEGYSVSREKKESFPLTVTSAQKNPTAFYLCASSRTRGGNEKLFFGSGTQLSVL.

The rearrangement uses TRBV7-9 and TRBJ1-2; D unresolved. Germline lookup yields CDR1 SEHNR and CDR2 FQNEAQ (reference sequence). The V end was cut by 4 bases, the J end by 7 bases, with 10 bases between. The CDR3 totals 12 residues. CDR3 protein: CASSSDSRGYTF. In nucleotides, the CDR3 is TGTGCCAGCAGCTCAGATTCGCGTGGCTACACCTTC. Variable domain in full (rest from reference TRBV7-9 and TRBJ1-2): DTGVSQNPRHKITKRGQNVTFRCDPISEHNRLYWYRQTLGQGPEFLTYFQNEAQLEKSRLLSDRFSAERPKGSFSTLEIQRTEQGDSAMYLCASSSDSRGYTFGSGTRLTVV.

This clonotype came up many times. The rearrangement uses TRBV29-1 and TRBJ2-5, with TRBD1 matching over 10 bases. From germline, CDR1 is SQVTM and CDR2 ANQGSEA. V lost 4 bases and J lost 5; bases outside the gene matches: 7. The CDR3 runs 14 residues. The CDR3 nucleotides read TGCAGCGTTGGCTGGGACAGGGGTAGGGAGACCCAGTACTTC. Residues: CSVGWDRGRETQYF.

Comment on this clonotype: This may stem from a read error, because a much larger clone lies one nucleotide away. The chain employs TRBV5-1 and TRBJ2-3; D is possibly TRBD2 (5 bases). Per the germline V gene, CDR1 is SGHRS and CDR2 is YFSETQ. The length of the CDR3 is 15 residues. V was pared by 0 bases and J by 2 bases, with 10 bases between. The CDR3 nucleotides read TGCGCCAGCAGCTTGGTGGGGAGTATCACAGATACGCAGTATTTT. Protein product: CASSLVGSITDTQYF.

The table lists this clonotype with many counts. The genes are TRBV20-1 and TRBJ1-2; TRBD1 might be the D (6 bases). The V and J ends lost 3 bases and 3 bases respectively, with 11 bases between them. The CDR3 is 13 residues long. Looked up from germline, CDR1 is DFQATT and CDR2 is SNEGSKA (reference sequence). CDR3 coding DNA: TGCAGTGCTAGTTCCAGGGGTCACTATGGCTACACCTTC. Translating gives CSASSRGHYGYTF.

This clonotype was seen at least ten times. The V call is TRBV5-4, the J call TRBJ1-1; D remains ambiguous. Germline V gene lookup returns CDR1 SGHNT and CDR2 YYREEE (reference sequence). Trimming took 2 bases from V and 2 from J, leaving 7 bases between them. The CDR3 has 13 residues. The CDR3 coding sequence is TGTGCCAGCAGCTTTTCGGGTAACACTGAAGCTTTCTTT. It yields the protein CASSFSGNTEAFF.

The chain has TRBV24-1 and TRBJ2-3; D perhaps matches TRBD2 (5 bases). V was trimmed by 5 bases and J by 2 bases, leaving 7 bases between them. From germline, CDR1 is KGHDR and CDR2 SFDVKD. The CDR3 spans 13 residues. The DNA of the CDR3 is TGTGCCACCAGTGGACTAAACACAGATACGCAGTATTTT. Translation: CATSGLNTDTQYF.

Notes on this clonotype: Since no conserved phenylalanine or tryptophan closes the CDR3, a read error is the likely cause. The DNA is left out, because the CDR3 cannot be placed on it with certainty; the CDR3 is given as TCRdb lists it. The genes are TRBV24-1 and TRBJ2-5; TRBD2, as called in the table, went unchecked against the DNA. The CDR3 numbers 18 amino acids, ends counted. The germline V gene has CDR1 KGHDR and CDR2 SFDVKD. Here the CDR3 reads CATSDPPTSGSWQETQCS.

As regards this clonotype: The CDR3 does not close with the conserved phenylalanine or tryptophan, likely indicating a read error. The chain employs TRBV5-1 and TRBJ2-3; a weak D match, TRBD2 (5 bases). The CDR3 totals 15 residues. Germline CDR1 reads SGHRS; CDR2 reads YFSETQ. CDR3 region: CASSGGITSTDTQYL. For the CDR3, the DNA is TGCGCTAGCAGCGGCGGCATAACTAGCACAGATACGCAGTATCTT.

This clonotype was counted between two and nine times. This chain links TRBV11-2 with TRBJ2-2; weak D call: TRBD1 (6 bases). The CDR3 spans 16 residues. Trimming shortened V by 5 bases and J by 1 base, and 14 bases separated the two germline ends. Germline V gives CDR1 SGHAT, CDR2 FQNNGV. The CDR3 DNA reads TGTGCCAGCAGCCTTAATGGACAGCTGAACACCGGGGAGCTGTTTTTT. It translates to CASSLNGQLNTGELFF. Variable domain in full (rest from reference TRBV11-2 and TRBJ2-2): EAGVAQSPRYKIIEKRQSVAFWCNPISGHATLYWYQQILGQGPKLLIQFQNNGVVDDSQLPKDRFSAERLKGVDSTLKIQPAKLEDSAVYLCASSLNGQLNTGELFFGEGSRLTVL.

This chain connects TRBV9 to TRBJ1-3, with D unclear. Germline V gene data show CDR1 as SGDLS and CDR2 as YYNGEE. V was clipped by 1 base and J by 4 bases, with 12 bases between them. The CDR3 covers 15 residues. The DNA for the CDR3 is TGTGCCAGCAGCGTAACAGATACACCAGGAAACACCATATATTTT. Residues: CASSVTDTPGNTIYF.

This clonotype was seen a single time. The chain recombines TRBV2 with TRBJ1-2; the D gene is possibly TRBD1 (5 bases). The CDR3 is 13 residues long. The V gene lost 2 bases and the J gene lost 12 bases, with 16 bases spanning the gap. CDR1 SNHLY and CDR2 FYNNEI come from the germline V gene. Written as DNA, the CDR3 is TGTGCCAGCAGTGAACAAAGGGGCTCAGGAAACACCTTC. Its translation is CASSEQRGSGNTF.

The chain joins TRBV7-2 to TRBJ2-5; D call uncertain. Trimming shortened V by 7 bases and J by 2 bases, and 11 bases separated the two germline ends. From germline, CDR1 is SGHTA and CDR2 FQGNSA. The CDR3 totals 13 residues. CDR3 DNA: TGTGCCAGCACCCACGGACGTCAAGAGACCCAGTACTTC. It encodes CASTHGRQETQYF.

The table lists this clonotype with many counts. V and J are TRBV4-2 and TRBJ2-1; 9 bases map to TRBD2. V shed 0 bases, J shed 9 bases, and the junction held 6 bases outside the gene matches. Germline V lookup: CDR1 LGHNA, CDR2 YNFKEQ. This CDR3 is 15 amino acids long. As DNA, the CDR3 is TGTGCCAGCAGCCAAGATCGAGTGACTAGCGGTGAGCAGTTCTTC. This sequence encodes CASSQDRVTSGEQFF.

Regarding this clonotype: A much bigger clone sits one base away, suggesting this may be a read error. This chain joins TRBV5-6 and TRBJ1-2, with 8 bases fitting TRBD1. Per germline, CDR1 SGHDT and CDR2 YYEEEE. The CDR3 totals 13 residues. The CDR3 here is CVSSFAGGDGYTF. The CDR3 region has the DNA TGTGTCAGCAGCTTCGCAGGGGGCGATGGCTACACCTTC.

The chain joins TRBV2 to TRBJ2-3, with TRBD1 identical over 12 bases. V shed 8 bases and J 0 bases; nucleotides not matched to a gene: 3. Per the germline V gene, CDR1 is SNHLY and CDR2 is FYNNEI. The CDR3 has 15 residues. The CDR3 spells CASGGQGASTDTQYF. CDR3 in DNA: TGTGCCAGCGGGGGACAGGGGGCGAGCACAGATACGCAGTATTTT.

The V gene is TRBV15, the J gene TRBJ1-2; D gene ambiguous. Germline V lookup: CDR1 LNHNV, CDR2 YYDKDF (reference sequence). Trimming shortened V by 0 bases and J by 7 bases, and 9 bases separated the two germline ends. The CDR3 runs 13 residues. CDR3 residues: CATSRDHGSGYTF. The CDR3 bases are TGTGCCACCAGCAGAGATCATGGGTCTGGCTACACCTTC.

The count of this clonotype is one. This sequence joins TRBV6-2 or TRBV6-3 and TRBJ2-2; TRBD2 is a possible D gene (5 bases). The CDR3 sequence is 19 residues long. V was clipped by 3 bases and J by 0 bases, with 20 bases between them. Germline V CDR1 and CDR2: MNHEY, SVGEGT. The CDR3 region has the DNA TGTGCCAGCAGTTATTTTGTTAATATAGGACTGTCGAACACCGGGGAGCTGTTTTTT. Its protein is CASSYFVNIGLSNTGELFF.

This clonotype was counted a few times. J is TRBJ2-5 and V is TRBV2; TRBD2 aligns across 7 bases. CDR1 is SNHLY, CDR2 FYNNEI, per germline. V dropped 8 bases and J dropped 5; count of bases not matched to a gene: 8. The CDR3 extends over 13 amino acids. In DNA form, the CDR3 reads TGTGCCAGCGGGGGGGGGGGGAGGGAGACCCAGTACTTC. It codes for CASGGGGRETQYF.

The V call is TRBV7-9, the J call TRBJ2-7; 10 nucleotides align to TRBD1. The CDR3 runs 15 residues. With 4 bases clipped from V and 6 bases from J, the junction kept 9 bases outside the gene matches. Per germline, CDR1 SEHNR and CDR2 FQNEAQ (reference sequence). The DNA of the CDR3 is TGTGCCAGCAGCTCGACAGGGGGCTTCGCAGGCGAGCAGTACTTC. It yields the protein CASSSTGGFAGEQYF.

This clonotype showed up just a few times. The rearrangement links TRBV19 to TRBJ2-2, with TRBD1 identical over 7 bases. V lost 5 bases, J lost 5 bases, and 8 bases stayed unmatched. Germline V CDR1 and CDR2: LNHDA, SQIVND (reference sequence). The CDR3 length is 15 residues. The CDR3 spells CASSLGQAATGELFF. CDR3 nucleotides: TGTGCCAGTAGTCTAGGACAGGCGGCGACCGGGGAGCTGTTTTTT.

This chain connects TRBV7-3 to TRBJ2-2; 7 bases fit TRBD1. Trimming at V came to 6 bases and at J to 4 bases, leaving 11 bases not matched to a gene. This CDR3 is 16 amino acids long. Germline CDR1 reads SGHTA; CDR2 reads FQGTGA. The CDR3 DNA follows: TGTGCCAGCAGAAGGGGGCCCTACGATGGCACCGGGGAGCTGTTTTTT. Its protein is CASRRGPYDGTGELFF.

This clonotype was seen many times. The CDR3 region has the DNA TGTGCCATCAGTGTAGAGGGGGCTCGGTACGAGCAGTACTTC. It encodes CAISVEGARYEQYF. This chain connects TRBV10-3 to TRBJ2-7; TRBD1 matches 7 bases. From germline, CDR1 is ENHRY and CDR2 SYGVKD. This CDR3 is 14 amino acids long. With V trimmed by 4 bases and J by 4 bases, 7 bases remained unmatched.

The gene calls are TRBV20-1 and TRBJ2-1, with 10 nucleotides matching TRBD2. J gave up 4 bases and V 3 bases, and 0 bases lay outside the gene matches. The CDR3 loop spans 13 amino acids. Germline-derived CDR1 and CDR2 are DFQATT and SNEGSKA (reference sequence). As DNA, the CDR3 is TGCAGTGCTAGTAGCGGGAGGTACAATGAGCAGTTCTTC. Translating gives CSASSGRYNEQFF.

At least ten counts were recorded for this clonotype. The chain is built from TRBV6-1 and TRBJ2-1, with D perhaps TRBD1 (6 bases). Germline V gene lookup returns CDR1 MNHNS and CDR2 SASEGT. V lost 3 bases and J 1 base, leaving 13 bases between the germline ends. This CDR3 is 16 amino acids long. CDR3 sequence reads: CASSEETGLSYNEQFF. As DNA, the CDR3 is TGTGCCAGCAGTGAGGAGACAGGTCTTTCCTACAATGAGCAGTTCTTC.

The CDR3 loop is CASSLDGGASYEQYF. The CDR3 bases are TGTGCCAGCAGCTTAGATGGGGGTGCATCCTACGAGCAGTACTTC. V usage is TRBV7-9 and J usage is TRBJ2-7; either TRBD1 or TRBD2 may fit D (5 bases each). CDR3 length: 15 amino acids. Trimming left V 1 base short and J 1 base short, with 11 bases between. CDR1 is SEHNR and CDR2 is FQNEAQ in the germline V gene (reference sequence).

The rearrangement joins TRBV20-1 to TRBJ2-7; tentatively, D is TRBD1 (5 bases). The CDR3 has 13 residues. Trimming shortened V by 1 base and J by 0 bases, and 7 bases separated the two germline ends. Germline V gives CDR1 DFQATT, CDR2 SNEGSKA (reference sequence). In DNA, the CDR3 is TGCAGTGCTAGAGGCAGGGACTCCTACGAGCAGTACTTC. It yields the protein CSARGRDSYEQYF.